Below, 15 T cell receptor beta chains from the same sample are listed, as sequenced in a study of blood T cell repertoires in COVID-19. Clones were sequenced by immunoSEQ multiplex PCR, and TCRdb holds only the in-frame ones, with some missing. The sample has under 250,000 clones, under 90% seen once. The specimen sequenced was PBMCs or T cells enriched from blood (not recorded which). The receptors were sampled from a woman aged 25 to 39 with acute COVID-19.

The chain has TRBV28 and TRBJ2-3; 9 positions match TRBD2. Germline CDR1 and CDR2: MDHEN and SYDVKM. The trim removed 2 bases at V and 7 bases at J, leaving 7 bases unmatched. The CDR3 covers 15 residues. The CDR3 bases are TGTGCCAGCAGTTTAGATAGCGGGGGAAGTAATACGCAGTATTTT. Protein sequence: CASSLDSGGSNTQYF. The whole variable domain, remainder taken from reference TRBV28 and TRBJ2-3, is DVKVTQSSRYLVKRTGEKVFLECVQDMDHENMFWYRQDPGLGLRLIYFSYDVKMKEKGDIPEGYSVSREKKERFSLILESASTNQTSMYLCASSLDSGGSNTQYFGPGTRLTVL.

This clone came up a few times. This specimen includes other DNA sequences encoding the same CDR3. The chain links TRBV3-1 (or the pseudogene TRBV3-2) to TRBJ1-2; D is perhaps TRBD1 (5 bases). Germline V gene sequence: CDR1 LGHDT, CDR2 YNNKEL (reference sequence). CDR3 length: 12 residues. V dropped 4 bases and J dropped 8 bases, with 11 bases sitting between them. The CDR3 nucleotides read TGTGCCAGCAGCCTACCAGGGTACGGCTACACCTTC. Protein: CASSLPGYGYTF.

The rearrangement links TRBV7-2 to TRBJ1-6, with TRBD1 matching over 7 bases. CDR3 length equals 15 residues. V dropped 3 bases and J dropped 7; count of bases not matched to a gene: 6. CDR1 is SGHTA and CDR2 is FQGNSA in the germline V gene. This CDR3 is CASSLTGTENSPLHF. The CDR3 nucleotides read TGTGCCAGCAGCTTGACTGGGACAGAGAATTCACCCCTCCACTTT. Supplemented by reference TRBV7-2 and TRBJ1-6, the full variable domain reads GAGVSQSPSNKVTEKGKDVELRCDPISGHTALYWYRQSLGQGLEFLIYFQGNSAPDKSGLPSDRFSAERTGGSVSTLTIQRTQQEDSAVYLCASSLTGTENSPLHFGNGTRLTVT.

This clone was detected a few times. CDR3: CASFGTATMNTEAFF. The CDR3 DNA reads as TGTGCCAGCTTCGGGACAGCCACTATGAACACTGAAGCTTTCTTT. The V gene is TRBV27, the J gene TRBJ1-1, with 7 bases matching TRBD1. V shed 8 bases, J shed 0 bases, and the junction held 9 bases outside the gene matches. This CDR3 has 15 residues. Germline CDR1 reads MNHEY; CDR2 reads SMNVEV (reference sequence).

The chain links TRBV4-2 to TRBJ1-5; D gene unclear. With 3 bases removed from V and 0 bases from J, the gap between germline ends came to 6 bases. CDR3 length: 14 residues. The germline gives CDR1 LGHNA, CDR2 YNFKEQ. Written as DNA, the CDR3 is TGTGCCAGCAGCCAGGAGTATAGCAATCAGCCCCAGCATTTT. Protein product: CASSQEYSNQPQHF.

The CDR3 is CASSYTASNQPQHF. The DNA of the CDR3 is TGTGCCAGCAGTTACACAGCTAGCAATCAGCCCCAGCATTTT. The chain recombines TRBV6-2 or TRBV6-3 with TRBJ1-5, with unresolved D. Germline V gene lookup returns CDR1 MNHEY and CDR2 SVGEGT. Trimming left V 2 bases short and J 0 bases short, with 5 bases between. The CDR3 length is 14 residues.

As DNA, the CDR3 is TGTGCCAGCAGTTACGGGACAGGGGCACGAATGAACACTGAAGCTTTCTTT. Amino acids: CASSYGTGARMNTEAFF. This sequence joins TRBV25-1 and TRBJ1-1; 10 bases are shared with TRBD1. Germline CDR1 MGHDK, CDR2 SYGVNS. CDR3 length: 17 residues. J was trimmed by 0 bases and V by 5 bases; bases with no gene match: 9.

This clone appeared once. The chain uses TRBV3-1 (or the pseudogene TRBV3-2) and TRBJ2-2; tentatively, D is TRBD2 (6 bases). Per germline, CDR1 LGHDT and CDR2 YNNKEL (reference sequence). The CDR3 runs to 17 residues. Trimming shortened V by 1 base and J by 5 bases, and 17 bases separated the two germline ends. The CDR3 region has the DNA TGTGCCAGCAGCCAAGTTTCGGCGGGCGCGGGGACCGGGGAGCTGTTTTTT. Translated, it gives CASSQVSAGAGTGELFF.

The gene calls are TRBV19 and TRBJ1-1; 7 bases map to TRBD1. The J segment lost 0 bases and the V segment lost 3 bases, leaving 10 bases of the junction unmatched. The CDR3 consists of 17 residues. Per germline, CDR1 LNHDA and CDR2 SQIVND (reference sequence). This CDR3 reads CASSILPGQNMNTEAFF. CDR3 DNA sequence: TGTGCCAGTAGTATTCTACCGGGACAGAACATGAACACTGAAGCTTTCTTT. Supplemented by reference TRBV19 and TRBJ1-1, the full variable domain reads DGGITQSPKYLFRKEGQNVTLSCEQNLNHDAMYWYRQDPGQGLRLIYYSQIVNDFQKGDIAEGYSVSREKKESFPLTVTSAQKNPTAFYLCASSILPGQNMNTEAFFGQGTRLTVV.

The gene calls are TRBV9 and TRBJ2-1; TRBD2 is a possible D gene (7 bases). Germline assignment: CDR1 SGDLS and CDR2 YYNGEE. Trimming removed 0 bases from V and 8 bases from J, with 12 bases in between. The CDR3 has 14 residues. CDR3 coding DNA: TGTGCCAGCAGCGTAGGGGGCGGGGGCTATGAGCAGTTCTTC. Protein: CASSVGGGGYEQFF.

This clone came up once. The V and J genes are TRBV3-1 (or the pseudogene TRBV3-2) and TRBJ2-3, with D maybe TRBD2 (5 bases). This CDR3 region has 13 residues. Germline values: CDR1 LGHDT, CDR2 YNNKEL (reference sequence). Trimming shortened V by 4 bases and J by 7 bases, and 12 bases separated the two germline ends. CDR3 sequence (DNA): TGTGCCAGCAGCCCGGACTTACTTCATACGCAGTATTTT. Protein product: CASSPDLLHTQYF.

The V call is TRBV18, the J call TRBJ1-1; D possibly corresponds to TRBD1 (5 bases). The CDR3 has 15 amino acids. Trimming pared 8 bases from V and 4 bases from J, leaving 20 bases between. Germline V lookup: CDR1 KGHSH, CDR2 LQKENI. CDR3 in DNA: TGTGCCAGCGCCCCCGGGAGGCAGGGAAGCACTGAAGCTTTCTTT. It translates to CASAPGRQGSTEAFF.

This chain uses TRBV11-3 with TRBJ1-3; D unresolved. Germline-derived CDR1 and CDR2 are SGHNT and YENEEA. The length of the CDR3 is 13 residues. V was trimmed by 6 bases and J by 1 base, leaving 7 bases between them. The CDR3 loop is CASRRVSGNTIYF. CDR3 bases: TGTGCCAGCAGGAGGGTGTCTGGAAACACCATATATTTT.

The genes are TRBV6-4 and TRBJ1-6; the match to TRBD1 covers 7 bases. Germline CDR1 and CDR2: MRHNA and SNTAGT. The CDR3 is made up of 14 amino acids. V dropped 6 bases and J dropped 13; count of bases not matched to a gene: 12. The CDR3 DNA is TGTGCCAGCAGAGTAGACAGGGAAAGTTTTCCCCTCCACTTT. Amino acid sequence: CASRVDRESFPLHF.

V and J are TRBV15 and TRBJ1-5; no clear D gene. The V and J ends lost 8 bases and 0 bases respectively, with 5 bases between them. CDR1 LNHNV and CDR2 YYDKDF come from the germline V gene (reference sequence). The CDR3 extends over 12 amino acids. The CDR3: CATQNSNQPQHF. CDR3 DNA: TGTGCCACCCAGAATAGCAATCAGCCCCAGCATTTT.